This T cell receptor beta chain was documented in a study of T-cell memory formation after mild COVID-19. Background on the study: Each donor largely had its own TCR clusters.

This clonotype showed up many times. Its matching antigen is unknown. Trimming stripped 4 bases from V and 5 bases from J, with 16 bases between. The germline gives CDR1 SGDLS, CDR2 YYNGEE. The length of the CDR3 is 16 residues. UMIs and sample barcodes were carried by the TCR alpha and TCR beta cDNA libraries that 5'RACE produced using constant-segment primers. TCRdb recomputed calls from the 5' RACE reads with MiXCR, one row per CDR3 protein. The sample lists roughly 320,000 distinct CDR3 sequences, 25% to 30% seen once, with about 13% in the top ten. Broader study findings: Confirmation was lacking for SARS-CoV-2 specificity of second-wave clones that peaked on day 37.

The specimen sequenced was PBMCs or a T cell subset sorted from them (not recorded which). This clonotype was sampled from an adult woman who had mild COVID-19 (a few samples of this study predate the infection). Cell type and time point are not known. The chain employs TRBV9 and TRBJ2-6, with D hard to call. CDR3 in DNA: TGTGCCAGCAGCTCCCCCATCGCCCTGAGGGCCAACGTCCTGACTTTC. Translating it yields CASSSPIALRANVLTF.